This T cell receptor beta chain derives from a study of blood T cell repertoires in COVID-19 (dated by TCRdb to 2018 to 2021). General notes on the study: Collaborator samples came from the United States, Italy and Spain and covered acute and convalescent phases of COVID-19. The prospective study material was composed of cDNA or gDNA derived from T cells, B-cell-depleted T cells, or PBMCs. Deeply sampled blood TCRbeta repertoires from subjects exposed to, actively infected with, or recovered from COVID-19 were included in the dataset. A freely available public database, intended as a resource for researchers studying the immune response to SARS-CoV-2, is where the repertoires were released. The samples were drawn from two sources: the first 160 participants of the ongoing ImmuneRACE study, and 1,200 or so subjects contributed by 6 global collaborators. Nearly every sample came with metadata listing a de-identified subject ID, COVID-19 status, age in years and sex. Where available, HLA class I and class II types were obtained from metadata supplied by the sample provider rather than from assay-based typing. Study-wide findings and limitations: Clinical and demographic metadata were provided uncurated, with the amount varying by source and participant.

The immunoSEQ Assay, a bias-controlled multiplex PCR, was used to amplify TCRbeta CDR3 regions from genomic DNA. The paper's data handling went like this. The number of nucleated cells in each sample was estimated from the amplification of reference gene primers within the assay. To quantify the absolute abundance of each unique TCRbeta CDR3 rearrangement, sequence reads were collapsed and filtered. For each sample, productive Simpson clonality was calculated as the square root of Simpson's diversity index over productive rearrangements. TCRdb took over this immuneACCESS table, retaining in-frame rearrangements with V and J assigned. Such tables are incomplete; in checked studies, under half of the missing clones stem from an unresolved V gene, and the remainder is unexplained. Clone size and the V and J calls come from that table; the DNA yielded D and trimming. In this sample the table shows 140,000 to 150,000 clones, over 80% of which occur a single time. About 3% of the sample is in the top ten clones.

Each collaborating institution followed its own protocols to collect whole blood in K2EDTA tubes. For TCRbeta analysis, collaborator samples were shipped as frozen whole blood, as isolated PBMCs, or as DNA extracted from either sample type. V and J are trimmed by 5 bases and 4 bases, and the gene matches miss 4 bases of the junction. As encoded in the germline V gene (reference sequence), CDR1 is SEHNR while CDR2 is FQNEAQ. The CDR3 covers 13 residues, taking in both the cysteine and the phenylalanine. Left in the record is the CDR3 DNA by itself, 39 bases read in frame from the first base. A remark on this clone: Its antigen remains undetermined. Base qualities were left out, and no much larger clone turns up one base away.

The specimen sequenced was peripheral blood. The chain is made from TRBV7-9 and TRBJ2-7; 8 middle bases align to TRBD2. The clonotype originates from a middle-aged woman with active or convalescent COVID-19. The CDR3 reads as follows: CASSPGLVYEQYF. At the DNA level, the sequence is TGTGCCAGCAGCCCGGGACTAGTTTACGAGCAGTACTTC.